This is a list of T cell receptor beta chains from one sample in a study of beta chain features in type 1 diabetes. Sequencing was performed with immunoSEQ multiplex PCR; in TCRdb, only in-frame clones are kept and a portion is missing. The sample lists approximately 170,000 clones, roughly 8% occurring once. Sample: central memory CD4+ T cells from blood. These receptors were taken from a middle-aged woman with type 1 diabetes. Each CDR3 is given with its conserved first and last residue. Fields, in order: clone size, V gene, D gene, J gene, CDR3 DNA, CDR3 protein. D genes are given only for firm matches. Some rows mark clone size as missing; the rest say once, few, many or name a class of expanded clone.

abundance: .; v_gene: TRBV29-1; d_gene: TRBD1; j_gene: TRBJ1-1; CDR3nt: TGCAGCGTTCTACTTGACAGGGGGCTTGAAGCTTTCTTT; CDR3aa: CSVLLDRGLEAFF
abundance: .; v_gene: TRBV7-2; d_gene: TRBD2; j_gene: TRBJ2-3; CDR3nt: TGTGCCAGCAGCTCCCAGACTAGCGGGAGGTTGGCAGATACGCAGTATTTT; CDR3aa: CASSSQTSGRLADTQYF
abundance: .; v_gene: TRBV2; d_gene: TRBD1; j_gene: TRBJ1-1; CDR3nt: TGTGCCAGCATTCGGGACAGGGGGAACACTGAAGCTTTCTTT; CDR3aa: CASIRDRGNTEAFF
abundance: many; v_gene: TRBV4-1; d_gene: TRBD2; j_gene: TRBJ2-1; CDR3nt: TGCGCCAGCAGCCACCTGGGACTAGCGGGGGACAATGAGCAGTTCTTC; CDR3aa: CASSHLGLAGDNEQFF
abundance: few; v_gene: TRBV9; d_gene: .; j_gene: TRBJ1-5; CDR3nt: TGTGCCAGCAGCGTAGGCCCCGGGAGCAATCAGCCCCAGCATTTT; CDR3aa: CASSVGPGSNQPQHF
abundance: few; v_gene: TRBV7-2; d_gene: .; j_gene: TRBJ2-5; CDR3nt: TGTGCCAGCAGCTTGCCGATACTAGGGCTTCCACAAGAGACCCAGTACTTC; CDR3aa: CASSLPILGLPQETQYF
abundance: few; v_gene: TRBV9; d_gene: TRBD1; j_gene: TRBJ2-3; CDR3nt: TGTGCCAGCAGCGTACGACAGGGTAGCACAGATACGCAGTATTTT; CDR3aa: CASSVRQGSTDTQYF
abundance: few; v_gene: TRBV14; d_gene: TRBD2; j_gene: TRBJ2-3; CDR3nt: TGTGCCAGCAGCGAAGATCGACTAGCGGGATGGCCAGATACGCAGTATTTT; CDR3aa: CASSEDRLAGWPDTQYF
abundance: few; v_gene: TRBV6-1; d_gene: TRBD2; j_gene: TRBJ2-7; CDR3nt: TGTGCCAGCAGTCCCGTTGGCGGGGGGGTATACTTC; CDR3aa: CASSPVGGGVYF
abundance: .; v_gene: TRBV18; d_gene: TRBD2; j_gene: TRBJ2-3; CDR3nt: TGTGCCAGCTCACCGCTAGCGGGAGGCACAGATACGCAGTATTTT; CDR3aa: CASSPLAGGTDTQYF
abundance: few; v_gene: TRBV28; d_gene: TRBD1; j_gene: TRBJ2-3; CDR3nt: TGTGCCAGCAGTTTCGTCACAGGGGGCGAGACGCAGTATTTT; CDR3aa: CASSFVTGGETQYF
abundance: .; v_gene: TRBV19; d_gene: TRBD2; j_gene: TRBJ2-7; CDR3nt: TGTGCCACCGGGACTAGCGGGCCTCAGCAGTACTTC; CDR3aa: CATGTSGPQQYF
abundance: .; v_gene: TRBV19; d_gene: .; j_gene: TRBJ2-7; CDR3nt: TGTGCCAGTAGTGGACTGTCTGGCTACGAGCAGTACTTC; CDR3aa: CASSGLSGYEQYF
abundance: .; v_gene: TRBV4-1; d_gene: .; j_gene: TRBJ2-5; CDR3nt: TGCGCCAGCAGCCAAGGCGGCATCCAAGAGACCCAGTACTTC; CDR3aa: CASSQGGIQETQYF
abundance: .; v_gene: TRBV7-6; d_gene: .; j_gene: TRBJ1-6; CDR3nt: TGTGCCAGCAGCGCACTCACGTATAATTCACCCCTCCACTTT; CDR3aa: CASSALTYNSPLHF
abundance: many; v_gene: TRBV2; d_gene: .; j_gene: TRBJ1-4; CDR3nt: TGTGCCAGCATCCCGGGGAGGGGTGCTGAGATGTTTTTT; CDR3aa: CASIPGRGAEMFF
abundance: .; v_gene: TRBV7-9; d_gene: .; j_gene: TRBJ2-5; CDR3nt: TGTGCCAGCAGCTTCCGGACAGATCAAGAGACCCAGTACTTC; CDR3aa: CASSFRTDQETQYF
abundance: few; v_gene: TRBV7-9; d_gene: .; j_gene: TRBJ1-1; CDR3nt: TGTGCCAGCAGCTTCCAACTCTCGACAGAGATGAACACTGAAGCTTTCTTT; CDR3aa: CASSFQLSTEMNTEAFF
abundance: few; v_gene: TRBV19; d_gene: .; j_gene: TRBJ2-5; CDR3nt: TGTGCCAGTAGTATCCAGGGGGAGACCCAGTACTTC; CDR3aa: CASSIQGETQYF
abundance: .; v_gene: TRBV4-1; d_gene: .; j_gene: TRBJ1-6; CDR3nt: TGCGCCAGCAGCCAAGAGGGAGGGATAACAAATTCACCCCTCCACTTT; CDR3aa: CASSQEGGITNSPLHF
abundance: many; v_gene: TRBV29-1; d_gene: TRBD2; j_gene: TRBJ2-1; CDR3nt: TGCAGCGGACACCGACTAGCGGGAGAGGGTGAGCAGTTCTTC; CDR3aa: CSGHRLAGEGEQFF
abundance: .; v_gene: TRBV5-1; d_gene: .; j_gene: TRBJ2-5; CDR3nt: TGCGCCAGCAGCTCGCAAGGTAGCGGAGAGACCCAGTACTTC; CDR3aa: CASSSQGSGETQYF
abundance: many; v_gene: TRBV5-1; d_gene: TRBD2; j_gene: TRBJ2-1; CDR3nt: TGCGCCAGCAGCTCTGCTAGCGGGACCTGGGGGGAGCAGTTCTTC; CDR3aa: CASSSASGTWGEQFF